This T cell receptor beta chain was identified during a study of cytomegalovirus exposure and HLA in healthy donors. Comments on this clone: No antigen is known for it.

Study results and limitations: Sequencing artifact likely explains a cluster of highly shared sequence variants. Most TCR sequences were rare, but some public TCRs occurred in many donors. An analysis that came later showed most CMV-associated TCR beta chains appearing HLA-restricted.

A multiplex PCR was run with 60 Vbeta primers and 13 Jbeta primers. Only in-frame clones appear in the TCRdb table, and some are missing; sequencing was by immunoSEQ multiplex PCR. Altogether roughly 200,000 clones are present, around 80% being singletons, with the ten largest covering 0.58%. The CDR3 is 13 residues long. Trimming stripped 4 bases from V and 4 bases from J, with 10 bases between. Germline lookup yields CDR1 SGHDN and CDR2 FVKESK. Sequencing input: PBMCs. The TCR comes from a woman in her 40s in good health and CMV-seronegative. The chain uses TRBV14 and TRBJ1-2; D is possibly TRBD1 (6 bases). The CDR3 coding sequence is TGTGCCAGCAGCCCCACAGGGACCTATGGCTACACCTTC. Its translation is CASSPTGTYGYTF.